This TCR beta chain was profiled in a study of cytomegalovirus exposure and HLA in healthy donors. The PCR used 60 Vbeta and 13 Jbeta primers. Produced via immunoSEQ multiplex PCR; TCRdb's table is partial and in-frame only. The sample lists more than 200,000 clones; 70% were seen once. Germline V gene sequence: CDR1 LNHDA, CDR2 SQIVND (reference sequence). The CDR3 totals 13 residues. V shed 1 base and J shed 6 bases, with 10 bases lying between them. The table lists this clone with a few counts. This clonotype was sampled from a middle-aged man in good health and CMV-seropositive. Sequencing was performed on PBMCs. The chain links TRBV19 to TRBJ2-7; D gene ambiguous. CDR3 bases: TGTGCCAGTAGTATAGTGGCAGGTCGCGAGCAGTACTTC. It specifies CASSIVAGREQYF.